The 24 T cell receptor beta chains in this list originate from one sample, sequenced in a study of post-analysis software for immune sequencing data. Study-level results: Five TRBV segments occurring more often in patients than controls included TRBV5-6, TRBV5-1 and TRBV20-1.

The TCR beta cDNA libraries contained unique molecular identifiers. TCRdb fed the PCR reads into MiXCR, producing one record per CDR3 protein. The sample lists roughly 730,000 distinct CDR3 sequences; 25% to 30% were seen once. Which antigens these TCRs recognize remains unknown. The sample taken for sequencing was blood. The receptor source for this set is a girl between 5 and 17 years old with multiple sclerosis.

This clonotype showed up just a few times. The chain combines TRBV18 with TRBJ2-1; 10 bases are a match to TRBD2. V was clipped by 1 base and J by 9 bases; unmatched bases: 15. This CDR3 comprises 18 residues. Germline V gene lookup returns CDR1 KGHSH and CDR2 LQKENI. The CDR3, as DNA: TGTGCCAGCTCACCACGGGGGCTATCGAGCGGGAGGGACGGTGAGCAGTTCTTC. Amino acid sequence: CASSPRGLSSGRDGEQFF.

In its sample, this clonotype was seen a few times. The V and J genes are TRBV18 and TRBJ1-5; TRBD1 matches at 7 bases. CDR3 length: 14 residues. The germline gives CDR1 KGHSH, CDR2 LQKENI. Trimming removed 3 bases from V and 7 bases from J; junction bases left unmatched: 6. The CDR3 DNA reads TGTGCCAGCTCACCCATTAACAGGGGCCAGCCCCAGCATTTT. It yields the protein CASSPINRGQPQHF.

V is TRBV12-3 or TRBV12-4 and J is TRBJ2-3; D is undetermined. The V gene lost 8 bases and the J gene lost 5 bases, with 8 bases spanning the gap. This CDR3 is built from 11 residues. This CDR3 reads CASGEVDTQYF. The CDR3 DNA follows: TGTGCCAGCGGGGAAGTAGATACGCAGTATTTT.

The chain uses TRBV6-2 or TRBV6-3 and TRBJ2-5; D gene uncertain. The CDR3 is 12 amino acids. Germline V gene lookup returns CDR1 MNHEY and CDR2 SVGEGT. Trimming removed 5 bases from V and 5 bases from J, with 9 bases in between. The DNA of the CDR3 is TGTGCCAGCAGTCAGATCTCCGAGACCCAGTACTTC. Protein product: CASSQISETQYF.

This clonotype was detected ten times or more. The J gene is TRBJ2-7, the V gene TRBV29-1; 8 bases are shared with TRBD2. Germline CDR1 is SQVTM and CDR2 is ANQGSEA. The CDR3 sequence is 16 residues long. V lost 7 bases, J lost 2 bases, and 16 bases stayed unmatched. CDR3 nucleotide sequence: TGCAGCGCCGGGACCCGGGGGGGTAGCGGAGCCTACGAGCAGTACTTC. This sequence encodes CSAGTRGGSGAYEQYF.

Regarding this clonotype: The missing conserved phenylalanine or tryptophan at the end of this CDR3 makes a read error likely. The chain recombines TRBV29-1 with TRBJ2-1; 9 nucleotides match TRBD2. The CDR3 is 15 residues long. Germline lookup yields CDR1 SQVTM and CDR2 ANQGSEA. The V segment lost 4 bases and the J segment 7 bases; nucleotides outside the gene matches: 11. Here the CDR3 reads CSVGSCGLAGNEQFS. The CDR3 bases are TGCAGCGTTGGCTCGTGCGGTCTAGCGGGAAATGAGCAGTTCTCC.

V and J are TRBV20-1 and TRBJ2-7, with 12 bases matching TRBD2. Germline CDR1 is DFQATT and CDR2 is SNEGSKA (reference sequence). The CDR3 contains 16 residues. With 1 base clipped from V and 5 bases from J, the junction kept 9 bases outside the gene matches. The CDR3 sequence: CSARGQLAGGPHEQYF. The CDR3 region has the DNA TGCAGTGCTAGAGGCCAGCTAGCGGGAGGGCCCCACGAGCAGTACTTC.

The V call is TRBV20-1, the J call TRBJ2-5, with a weak D call TRBD1 (7 bases). The ends were cut back, 3 bases at V and 5 bases at J, with 13 bases in the middle. CDR1 is DFQATT, CDR2 SNEGSKA, per germline (reference sequence). The CDR3 is 13 residues long. The DNA of the CDR3 is TGCAGTGCTAGCGGAGGGGGCGTGGAGACCCAGTACTTC. As protein: CSASGGGVETQYF.

This clonotype turned up a few times. J is TRBJ2-7 and V is TRBV7-2; 9 bases are a match to TRBD1. CDR3 length: 16 residues. The V gene's germline CDR1 is SGHTA and CDR2 FQGNSA. V shed 5 bases, J shed 2 bases, and the junction held 10 bases outside the gene matches. CDR3 amino acids: CASSDPGTGPTYEQYF. CDR3 bases: TGTGCCAGCAGCGACCCCGGGACAGGGCCTACCTACGAGCAGTACTTC.

This clonotype was observed a few times. The chain combines TRBV9 with TRBJ2-1, with D tentatively TRBD2 (5 bases). Germline assignment: CDR1 SGDLS and CDR2 YYNGEE. The CDR3 is 15 residues long. The V and J ends lost 2 bases and 5 bases respectively, with 14 bases between them. As DNA, the CDR3 is TGTGCCAGCAGCGTTTTCGGGGAGAAAGACAATGAGCAGTTCTTC. Protein product: CASSVFGEKDNEQFF.

The CDR3 region has the DNA TGTGCCAGCGACGATGGACAGGGCGAGAGCTCCTACGAGCAGTACTTC. Translation: CASDDGQGESSYEQYF. The chain carries TRBV7-9 and TRBJ2-7; 8 bases map to TRBD1. The CDR3 sequence is 16 residues long. Germline V lookup: CDR1 SEHNR, CDR2 FQNEAQ (reference sequence). Unmatched junction bases numbered 12, after V lost 8 bases and J lost 0 bases.

This clonotype was seen a few times. In nucleotides, the CDR3 is TGCGCCAGCAGCCAGGGGACCGAACTACGCCCTAACTATGGCTACACCTTC. It codes for CASSQGTELRPNYGYTF. V and J are TRBV4-3 and TRBJ1-2; D perhaps matches TRBD1 (5 bases). The CDR3 is made up of 17 amino acids. From germline, CDR1 is LGHNA and CDR2 YSLEER. Trimming shortened V by 3 bases and J by 0 bases, and 17 bases separated the two germline ends.

This clonotype has just a few counts. The chain links TRBV28 to TRBJ2-5; D is perhaps TRBD1 (5 bases). The CDR3 has 14 amino acids. Trimming removed 7 bases from V and 5 bases from J, with 17 bases in between. Germline CDR1 reads MDHEN; CDR2 reads SYDVKM. CDR3 protein: CASTLLGKGETQYF. The DNA for the CDR3 is TGTGCCAGCACCCTCCTAGGAAAGGGGGAGACCCAGTACTTC.

CDR3 DNA sequence: TGCAGTGCTAGTTTCGGAACGGTCCCGCCGGGGACGCAGTATTTT. Translating it yields CSASFGTVPPGTQYF. This sequence joins TRBV20-1 and TRBJ2-3; D possibly corresponds to TRBD2 (5 bases). Trimming took 3 bases from V and 9 from J, leaving 22 bases between them. This CDR3 spans 15 amino acids. Germline V lookup: CDR1 DFQATT, CDR2 SNEGSKA (reference sequence).

The chain has TRBV7-2 and TRBJ1-5, with D possibly TRBD1 on 6 matching bases. The CDR3 covers 15 residues. The V gene's germline CDR1 is SGHTA and CDR2 FQGNSA. The V end lost 2 bases, the J end lost 7 bases, and 15 bases lay between the germline ends. CDR3 loop: CASSLPRGREQPQHF. In DNA form, the CDR3 reads TGTGCCAGCAGCTTACCCAGGGGACGAGAACAGCCCCAGCATTTT. Filled out from reference TRBV7-2 and TRBJ1-5, the complete variable domain reads GAGVSQSPSNKVTEKGKDVELRCDPISGHTALYWYRQSLGQGLEFLIYFQGNSAPDKSGLPSDRFSAERTGGSVSTLTIQRTQQEDSAVYLCASSLPRGREQPQHFGDGTRLSIL.

This clonotype was picked up a small number of times. V usage is TRBV29-1 and J usage is TRBJ2-1; the D gene is possibly TRBD2 (6 bases). V was shortened by 4 bases and J by 8 bases, with 24 bases between the two germline ends. The CDR3 spans 16 residues. The germline V gene has CDR1 SQVTM and CDR2 ANQGSEA. CDR3 amino acids: CSVALAPGVYPHEQFF. CDR3 DNA: TGCAGCGTTGCCCTAGCCCCGGGGGTCTACCCCCATGAGCAGTTCTTC.

The chain recombines TRBV3-1 with TRBJ1-5, with a tentative D call TRBD1 (5 bases). Germline assignment: CDR1 LGHDT and CDR2 YNNKEL (reference sequence). This CDR3 contains 15 residues. V was pared by 1 base and J by 7 bases, with 14 bases between. The CDR3 sequence: CASSQAHGARQPQHF. The CDR3, as DNA: TGTGCCAGCAGCCAAGCCCATGGGGCAAGGCAGCCCCAGCATTTT.

The CDR3: CSANRQLETQYF. The CDR3 nucleotides read TGCAGTGCTAATCGGCAGTTAGAGACCCAGTACTTC. V gene TRBV20-1 combines with J gene TRBJ2-5; D is unresolved. The CDR3 covers 12 residues. V was trimmed by 4 bases and J by 4 bases, leaving 10 bases between them. Germline V lookup: CDR1 DFQATT, CDR2 SNEGSKA (reference sequence).

The chain links TRBV28 to TRBJ2-3; possibly TRBD1 for D (5 bases). Germline CDR1 and CDR2: MDHEN and SYDVKM. V shed 5 bases and J shed 1 base, with 13 bases lying between them. The length of the CDR3 is 15 residues. This chain's CDR3 is CASSLDSPGTDTQYF. CDR3 nucleotides: TGTGCCAGCAGTCTTGACAGCCCGGGCACAGATACGCAGTATTTT. The variable domain in full, completed from reference TRBV28 and TRBJ2-3, reads DVKVTQSSRYLVKRTGEKVFLECVQDMDHENMFWYRQDPGLGLRLIYFSYDVKMKEKGDIPEGYSVSREKKERFSLILESASTNQTSMYLCASSLDSPGTDTQYFGPGTRLTVL.

A few counts support this clonotype. CDR3 in amino acids: CASSPGGQAANYGYTF. The CDR3 DNA sequence: TGTGCCAGCAGCCCAGGGGGACAGGCAGCTAACTATGGCTACACCTTC. The rearrangement links TRBV7-2 to TRBJ1-2; TRBD1 matches at 8 bases. The length of the CDR3 is 16 residues. Trimming removed 5 bases from V and 0 bases from J; junction bases left unmatched: 8. From germline, CDR1 is SGHTA and CDR2 FQGNSA.

The chain links TRBV6-5 to TRBJ1-5, with D possibly matching TRBD1 (5 bases). V lost 2 bases to trimming and J lost 3 bases, with 14 bases between them. The CDR3 contains 16 residues. Germline values: CDR1 MNHEY, CDR2 SVGAGI. In DNA, the CDR3 is TGTGCCAGCAGTTACAAGTTCGGTGGGGCCAATCAGCCCCAGCATTTT. It encodes CASSYKFGGANQPQHF.

The chain uses TRBV7-2 and TRBJ2-7; TRBD2 is a possible D gene (6 bases). With the DNA end fitting TRBJ2-5 better, the J assignment may be wrong. Germline-derived CDR1 and CDR2 are SGHTA and FQGNSA. The CDR3 has 17 residues. The CDR3 reads CASSLAPPSVIRETQYF. CDR3 sequence (DNA): TGTGCCAGCAGCTTAGCCCCCCCTAGCGTAATTCGAGAGACCCAGTACTTC.

The V and J genes are TRBV7-9 and TRBJ2-5; no reliable D call. The germline V and J ends were trimmed by 1 base and 0 bases, with 3 bases remaining between them. Germline CDR1 reads SEHNR; CDR2 reads FQNEAQ (reference sequence). The length of the CDR3 is 13 residues. The CDR3 DNA reads as TGTGCCAGCAGCTTAGAACACCAAGAGACCCAGTACTTC. Translation gives CASSLEHQETQYF. The whole variable domain, remainder taken from reference TRBV7-9 and TRBJ2-5, is DTGVSQNPRHKITKRGQNVTFRCDPISEHNRLYWYRQTLGQGPEFLTYFQNEAQLEKSRLLSDRFSAERPKGSFSTLEIQRTEQGDSAMYLCASSLEHQETQYFGPGTRLLVL.

This clonotype has at least ten counts. The gene calls are TRBV7-9 and TRBJ2-1; 12 bases line up with TRBD2. V lost 5 bases, J lost 8 bases, and 7 bases stayed unmatched. The CDR3 contains 15 residues. The germline V gene has CDR1 SEHNR and CDR2 FQNEAQ (reference sequence). The CDR3 nucleotides read TGTGCCAGCAGCACTAGCGGGGGGCCAGGGGATGAGCAGTTCTTC. This codes for CASSTSGGPGDEQFF.